This T cell receptor beta chain originates from a study of cytomegalovirus exposure and HLA in healthy donors. Findings and caveats of the study: In vitro confirmation showed three CMV-associated chains to be CMV antigen specific. The investigators catalogued 164 TCR beta chains as cytomegalovirus-associated. According to reports, the classifier identified cytomegalovirus status with high specificity and sensitivity. Most TCRs appeared rarely, but some public TCRs recurred in many donors.

Profiled with immunoSEQ multiplex PCR; TCRdb holds only in-frame clones, not every one. The sample lists 82,000 or so clones, approximately 95% occurring once. This clone was detected only a few times. Antigen unknown. Sequencing was done on a sample of PBMCs. This TCR was sampled from a woman aged 18-29 years in good health and CMV-seronegative.

This CDR3 is CASSYKRRTNTGELFF. CDR3 DNA sequence: TGTGCCAGCAGTTACAAGAGGAGAACGAACACCGGGGAGCTGTTTTTT. The V call is TRBV6-5, the J call TRBJ2-2; D gene uncertain. The V end lost 2 bases, the J end lost 0 bases, and 10 bases lay between the germline ends. The CDR3 runs to 16 residues. The germline V gene has CDR1 MNHEY and CDR2 SVGAGI.